This entry lists 24 T cell receptor beta chains sequenced from one sample in a study of cytomegalovirus exposure and HLA in healthy donors. The PCR had 60 Vbeta and 13 Jbeta primers. Only in-frame clones appear in the TCRdb table, and some are missing; sequencing was by immunoSEQ multiplex PCR. The sample records 150,000 to 200,000 clones, 77% being singletons. Sequencing was done on a sample of PBMCs. Source of these receptors: a woman aged 55-69 years in good health and CMV-seropositive.

The J gene is TRBJ2-7, the V gene TRBV4-3; tentative D call: TRBD1 (5 bases). This CDR3 comprises 15 residues. Germline V gene data show CDR1 as LGHNA and CDR2 as YSLEER. Trimming shortened V by 1 base and J by 4 bases, and 14 bases separated the two germline ends. DNA for the CDR3: TGCGCCAGCAGCCAAGTTTCAGGGATCTTGTACGAGCAGTACTTC. It encodes CASSQVSGILYEQYF.

The CDR3 is CASSSSGERSGNTIYF. CDR3 bases: TGTGCCAGCAGCTCATCAGGGGAACGCTCTGGAAACACCATATATTTT. V and J are TRBV13 and TRBJ1-3; D is perhaps TRBD1 (6 bases). Trimming shortened V by 4 bases and J by 0 bases, and 13 bases separated the two germline ends. The CDR3 consists of 16 residues. Germline lookup yields CDR1 PRHDT and CDR2 FYEKMQ (reference sequence).

The CDR3 DNA reads as TGCGCCAGCGGCCGGGACACCTACGAGCAGTACTTC. This encodes CASGRDTYEQYF. The chain carries TRBV5-1 and TRBJ2-7; D may be TRBD1 (6 bases). Trimming pared 7 bases from V and 2 bases from J, leaving 10 bases between. From germline, CDR1 is SGHRS and CDR2 YFSETQ. The CDR3 is 12 residues long.

This chain joins TRBV7-8 and TRBJ2-1; 10 bases agree with TRBD2. Germline CDR1 SGHVS, CDR2 FQNEAQ. V was pared by 5 bases and J by 3 bases, with 4 bases of the junction left unmatched. The CDR3 has 15 residues. The CDR3 region is CASSRTSGVYNEQFF. CDR3 nucleotides: TGTGCCAGCAGCCGCACTAGCGGGGTCTACAATGAGCAGTTCTTC.

This chain links TRBV6-1 with TRBJ1-6; tentative D call: TRBD1 (5 bases). The CDR3 totals 15 residues. CDR1 and CDR2 (germline): MNHNS, SASEGT. Trimming removed 2 bases from V and 4 bases from J, with 9 bases in between. The CDR3 loop reads CASSERPGYNSPLHF. The CDR3 coding sequence is TGTGCCAGCAGTGAAAGGCCAGGGTATAATTCACCCCTCCACTTT.

V gene TRBV7-2 combines with J gene TRBJ1-5; 9 positions agree with TRBD1. Germline assignment: CDR1 SGHTA and CDR2 FQGNSA. V gave up 5 bases and J gave up 3 bases; unmatched junction bases: 5. There are 15 residues in the CDR3. CDR3 in DNA: TGTGCCAGCAGCATGGGGACAGGGTCCAATCAGCCCCAGCATTTT. It codes for CASSMGTGSNQPQHF.

The rearrangement joins TRBV2 to TRBJ2-1; D is uncertain. Germline V CDR1 and CDR2: SNHLY, FYNNEI. V lost 1 base and J 7 bases, leaving 11 bases between the germline ends. CDR3 length equals 14 residues. The CDR3 here is CASSEEKSGNEQFF. As DNA, the CDR3 is TGTGCCAGCAGTGAAGAGAAGTCGGGTAATGAGCAGTTCTTC.

CDR3 residues: CASSLNRGSYNSPLHF. In DNA form, the CDR3 reads TGTGCCAGCAGCTTGAACCGGGGGAGTTATAATTCACCCCTCCACTTT. V usage is TRBV5-4 and J usage is TRBJ1-6; TRBD1 is a possible D gene (5 bases). V gave up 1 base and J gave up 4 bases, with 12 bases separating them. Germline V gives CDR1 SGHNT, CDR2 YYREEE (reference sequence). This CDR3 has 16 residues.

This sequence joins TRBV30 and TRBJ1-1, with TRBD1 matching over 9 bases. V shed 4 bases, J shed 8 bases, and the junction held 5 bases outside the gene matches. Germline assignment: CDR1 GTSNPN and CDR2 SVGIG (reference sequence). This CDR3 comprises 12 residues. The CDR3 nucleotides are TGTGCCTGGAAAACAGGGGGCTTAGAAGCTTTCTTT. Amino acid sequence: CAWKTGGLEAFF.

In nucleotides, the CDR3 is TGTGCCAGCAGCTCCGGACAGGGGGCAGAGACCCAGTACTTC. Translation: CASSSGQGAETQYF. The chain has TRBV5-5 and TRBJ2-5; 11 bases are a match to TRBD1. V was pared by 3 bases and J by 4 bases, with 2 bases of the junction left unmatched. The germline CDR1 and CDR2 sequences are SGHKS and YYEKEE (reference sequence). This CDR3 has 14 amino acids.

The chain joins TRBV2 to TRBJ2-2, with D unclear. Trimming removed 4 bases from V and 0 bases from J, with 9 bases in between. The CDR3 extends over 15 amino acids. The V gene's germline CDR1 is SNHLY and CDR2 FYNNEI. The DNA of the CDR3 is TGTGCCAGCAGTGGACTCGCCGCGAACACCGGGGAGCTGTTTTTT. Its translation is CASSGLAANTGELFF.

The rearrangement links TRBV11-2 to TRBJ2-1; 8 positions agree with TRBD1. V gave up 7 bases and J gave up 5 bases; unmatched junction bases: 13. Per the germline V gene, CDR1 is SGHAT and CDR2 is FQNNGV. The CDR3 is made up of 16 amino acids. The CDR3 spells CASTMRGTGGNNEQFF. The CDR3 nucleotides are TGTGCCAGCACCATGAGGGGAACAGGGGGGAACAATGAGCAGTTCTTC.

The chain is built from TRBV2 and TRBJ1-6, with D possibly TRBD1 on 6 matching bases. Per germline, CDR1 SNHLY and CDR2 FYNNEI. V shed 6 bases and J shed 4 bases, with 16 bases lying between them. The CDR3 spans 16 residues. The CDR3 reads CASRGGTSHYNSPLHF. The CDR3 bases are TGTGCCAGCAGGGGGGGGACATCGCATTATAATTCACCCCTCCACTTT.

The chain couples TRBV6-5 to TRBJ1-1, with 8 bases that match TRBD1. V trimming: 6 bases; J trimming: 4 bases; junction bases outside the gene matches: 4. The CDR3 has 13 amino acids. Germline CDR1 reads MNHEY; CDR2 reads SVGAGI. CDR3 DNA sequence: TGTGCCAGCAGGTACACAGGGGGCACTGAAGCTTTCTTT. It specifies CASRYTGGTEAFF.

This clone was recorded a few times. The V and J genes are TRBV15 and TRBJ2-3, with 8 bases lining up with TRBD2. V lost 5 bases and J lost 3; bases outside the gene matches: 7. CDR1 and CDR2 (germline): LNHNV, YYDKDF (reference sequence). There are 15 residues in the CDR3. Here the CDR3 DNA reads TGTGCCACCAGCGCGCCGGGACTAGGGACAGATACGCAGTATTTT. This gives the protein CATSAPGLGTDTQYF.

The chain combines TRBV7-9 with TRBJ2-7; 9 nucleotides match TRBD1. CDR3 length equals 16 residues. Germline-derived CDR1 and CDR2 are SEHNR and FQNEAQ (reference sequence). Trimming at V came to 5 bases and at J to 3 bases, leaving 11 bases not matched to a gene. CDR3 nucleotides: TGTGCCAGCAGCAGCACTAGTCAGGGACAGGGCTACGAGCAGTACTTC. Translating gives CASSSTSQGQGYEQYF.

As concerns this clone: The sample carries other DNA sequences with the same CDR3. The rearrangement joins TRBV19 to TRBJ1-5; 7 bases align to TRBD1. The CDR3 spans 13 residues. V dropped 4 bases and J dropped 4; count of bases not matched to a gene: 1. The germline gives CDR1 LNHDA, CDR2 SQIVND (reference sequence). CDR3 in amino acids: CASSTQGNQPQHF. DNA of the CDR3: TGTGCCAGTAGTACACAGGGGAATCAGCCCCAGCATTTT. The variable domain in full, completed from reference TRBV19 and TRBJ1-5, reads DGGITQSPKYLFRKEGQNVTLSCEQNLNHDAMYWYRQDPGQGLRLIYYSQIVNDFQKGDIAEGYSVSREKKESFPLTVTSAQKNPTAFYLCASSTQGNQPQHFGDGTRLSIL.

The rearrangement uses TRBV2 and TRBJ1-2; no clear D. Germline V lookup: CDR1 SNHLY, CDR2 FYNNEI. Trimming pared 7 bases from V and 0 bases from J, leaving 9 bases between. This CDR3 has 13 residues. In nucleotides, the CDR3 is TGTGCCAGCACCCTTAATACTAACTATGGCTACACCTTC. Encoded protein: CASTLNTNYGYTF.

This chain joins TRBV15 and TRBJ1-2; the D is unclear. Trimming cost V 4 bases and J 4 bases, with 10 bases left between them. In germline, CDR1 is LNHNV, CDR2 YYDKDF (reference sequence). The CDR3 has 13 amino acids. The chain's CDR3 is CATSIEVLYGYTF. The CDR3 bases are TGTGCCACCAGCATCGAGGTCCTCTATGGCTACACCTTC.

The chain employs TRBV5-5 and TRBJ1-5, with D uncertain. This CDR3 has 18 amino acids. CDR1 and CDR2 (germline): SGHKS, YYEKEE (reference sequence). Trimming pared 4 bases from V and 2 bases from J, leaving 22 bases between. For the CDR3, the DNA is TGTGCCAGCAGCCCTGGACCGAAAGTGAGGGTGGGCAATCAGCCCCAGCATTTT. The encoded protein is CASSPGPKVRVGNQPQHF. Filled out from reference TRBV5-5 and TRBJ1-5, the complete variable domain reads DAGVTQSPTHLIKTRGQQVTLRCSPISGHKSVSWYQQVLGQGPQFIFQYYEKEERGRGNFPDRFSARQFPNYSSELNVNALLLGDSALYLCASSPGPKVRVGNQPQHFGDGTRLSIL.

CDR3 sequence: CASSQGLAGNLYEQYF. CDR3 coding DNA: TGCGCCAGCAGCCAAGGGCTAGCGGGGAATCTCTACGAGCAGTACTTC. The rearrangement uses TRBV4-1 and TRBJ2-7; 9 bases align to TRBD2. The CDR3 has 16 residues. Germline-derived CDR1 and CDR2 are MGHRA and YSYEKL. Losses at the gene ends were 1 base for V and 3 bases for J; bases not matched to a gene: 7.

The chain combines TRBV18 with TRBJ2-5; D may be TRBD2 (6 bases). CDR3 length: 13 amino acids. Germline lookup yields CDR1 KGHSH and CDR2 LQKENI. V was cut by 2 bases and J by 5 bases, with 9 bases left in between. CDR3 DNA: TGTGCCAGCTCACCATCAAGCGGGGAGACCCAGTACTTC. Translating gives CASSPSSGETQYF.

The genes are TRBV4-1 and TRBJ2-7, with D maybe TRBD2 (6 bases). Between the trimmed V and J ends, which lost 4 bases and 7 bases, there was a span of 14 bases. CDR3 length: 13 residues. Germline CDR1 reads MGHRA; CDR2 reads YSYEKL. This chain's CDR3 is CASSLGLALEQYF. The CDR3, as DNA: TGCGCCAGCAGCCTGGGACTGGCGTTGGAGCAGTACTTC.

The V and J genes are TRBV2 and TRBJ1-3, with D tentatively TRBD1 (6 bases). The CDR3 is made up of 17 amino acids. CDR1 is SNHLY and CDR2 is FYNNEI in the germline V gene. Trimming cost V 7 bases and J 2 bases, with 21 bases left between them. This CDR3 reads CASTNGTLVPPGNTIYF. DNA of the CDR3: TGTGCCAGCACCAACGGGACACTTGTTCCTCCTGGAAACACCATATATTTT.